The T cell receptor beta chain described here comes from a study of cytomegalovirus exposure and HLA in healthy donors. Study summary: Among the 398 genotyped donors, around 85% were placed in the Caucasian-associated ancestry cluster.

The V end was cut by 5 bases, the J end by 4 bases, with 14 bases between. Germline V gene data show CDR1 as GTSNPN and CDR2 as SVGIG (reference sequence). This CDR3 is 14 amino acids long. Use of 60 Vbeta and 13 Jbeta primers characterized the PCR. The method was immunoSEQ multiplex PCR; TCRdb's version includes in-frame clones alone and lacks a portion of them. The sample shows 99,000 or so clones, 75% to 85% of them seen only once. Regarding this clone: Its antigen is not identified.

Study outcomes and limitations: More clonal expansion characterized HLA-associated TCR beta chains than equally common others in a later analysis.

The sequence came from a male donor in good health and CMV-seropositive. Sequenced: PBMCs. This chain uses TRBV30 with TRBJ1-4, with D maybe TRBD1 (5 bases). Written as DNA, the CDR3 is TGTGCCTGGGGGCGGCGGGGCTATAATGAAAAACTGTTTTTT. This encodes CAWGRRGYNEKLFF.